The clone carrying this T cell receptor beta chain was detected once. Repertoires were generated with immunoSEQ multiplex PCR, while TCRdb's copy carries only in-frame clones and drops some. The sample includes about 32,000 clones, 80% to 90% of them seen just once. The sample belongs to a study of T cell changes during pregnancy in multiple sclerosis. The CDR3 runs to 13 residues. Trimming shortened V by 3 bases and J by 3 bases, and 12 bases separated the two germline ends. The germline V gene encodes CDR1 SQVTM and CDR2 ANQGSEA. This sample comprised CD8+ T cells from peripheral blood mononuclear cells, obtained in the third trimester of pregnancy. This sequence was found in a female donor with multiple sclerosis, enrolled in a pregnancy study. The chain recombines TRBV29-1 with TRBJ2-7; D possibly corresponds to TRBD1 (6 bases). CDR3 in DNA: TGCAGCGTTGAGCAGGGGACCCACTACGAGCAGTACTTC. Its translation is CSVEQGTHYEQYF.